One and the same sample provided the 16 T cell receptor beta chains below, sequenced in a study of T cells after yellow fever vaccination. Each CDR3 protein gets one entry after TCRdb re-called the 5' RACE reads with MiXCR. The top ten clones hold approximately 19% of a sample with around 310,000 distinct CDR3 sequences, 3.5% to 5% of them seen once. The sequencing here drew on PBMCs, taken 15 days after the yellow fever booster vaccination. These receptors all stem from a man aged 18 to 29 who received the YFV17D yellow fever vaccine.

This clonotype was recorded at least ten times. The chain recombines TRBV6-5 with TRBJ1-4; 7 nucleotides agree with TRBD1. The length of the CDR3 is 16 residues. Looked up from germline, CDR1 is MNHEY and CDR2 is SVGAGI. With 5 bases clipped from V and 2 bases from J, the junction kept 8 bases outside the gene matches. CDR3 residues: CASSTQGSSTNEKLFF. CDR3 bases: TGTGCCAGCAGTACACAGGGGTCTTCGACTAATGAAAAACTGTTTTTT.

J is TRBJ1-1 and V is TRBV12-3 or TRBV12-4; D perhaps matches TRBD1 (5 bases). The V gene lost 6 bases and the J gene lost 3 bases, with 14 bases spanning the gap. The CDR3 is 14 amino acids. The CDR3 here is CASSPAGRDTEAFF. CDR3 coding DNA: TGTGCCAGCAGCCCTGCAGGGAGGGACACTGAAGCTTTCTTT.

The sample holds a few counts of this clonotype. The chain recombines TRBV20-1 with TRBJ2-3, with 9 bases aligning to TRBD2. Per germline, CDR1 DFQATT and CDR2 SNEGSKA (reference sequence). The CDR3 is 15 amino acids. The junction had 7 bases not matched to a gene; V was cut back by 1 base and J by 5 bases. The CDR3 coding sequence is TGCAGTGCTAGAGGACTGCGGGGGGGCCTAGATACGCAGTATTTT. This encodes CSARGLRGGLDTQYF.

This chain connects TRBV5-5 to TRBJ2-7; D might be TRBD1 (6 bases). Trimming took off 3 bases at V and 3 bases at J, with 13 bases between the two ends. The CDR3 is 14 amino acids. Germline CDR1 and CDR2: SGHKS and YYEKEE (reference sequence). The CDR3 spells CASSSRGQGYEQYV. The CDR3 region has the DNA TGTGCCAGCAGCTCGAGGGGACAAGGCTACGAGCAGTACGTC.

This clonotype was picked up many times. V and J are TRBV6-4 and TRBJ2-1, with unresolved D. The germline CDR1 and CDR2 sequences are MRHNA and SNTAGT. This CDR3 is 13 amino acids long. V lost 3 bases and J lost 8, with 11 bases in between. The chain's CDR3 is CASSEGPWDEQFF. CDR3 DNA: TGTGCCAGCAGTGAGGGCCCTTGGGATGAGCAGTTCTTC.

This clonotype was seen at least ten times. The rearrangement joins TRBV28 to TRBJ2-3; a possible D gene is TRBD2 (6 bases). The CDR3 totals 17 residues. Per germline, CDR1 MDHEN and CDR2 SYDVKM. The germline V and J ends were trimmed by 5 bases and 12 bases, with 30 bases remaining between them. CDR3 bases: TGTGCCAGCAGTCCTCCGGCCGTGCTCTTAGGGAGGAGACCCCAGTATTTT. Its translation: CASSPPAVLLGRRPQYF.

The gene calls are TRBV29-1 and TRBJ1-1, with D unclear. Germline CDR1 is SQVTM and CDR2 is ANQGSEA. The CDR3 spans 12 residues. Trimming pared 7 bases from V and 4 bases from J, leaving 13 bases between. As DNA, the CDR3 is TGCAGCGCCCTACTAAAGGGCACTGAAGCTTTCTTT. Its translation is CSALLKGTEAFF.

This clonotype was recorded at least ten times. The V gene is TRBV14, the J gene TRBJ2-3; D gene ambiguous. The CDR3 loop spans 14 amino acids. V lost 4 bases and J 2 bases, leaving 10 bases between the germline ends. Germline V gene lookup returns CDR1 SGHDN and CDR2 FVKESK. The CDR3 spells CASSPDWNTDTQYF. As DNA, the CDR3 is TGTGCCAGCAGCCCAGACTGGAACACAGATACGCAGTATTTT.

A single count supports this clonotype. This sequence joins TRBV7-6 and TRBJ2-5; TRBD2 aligns across 9 bases. Trimming took 8 bases from V and 1 from J; bases not matched to a gene: 20. Germline lookup yields CDR1 SGHVS and CDR2 FNYEAQ. The CDR3 length is 19 residues. This chain's CDR3 is CASGAKSIRDSGGQETQYF. The CDR3 coding sequence is TGTGCCAGCGGGGCGAAAAGTATCCGTGATAGCGGGGGCCAAGAGACCCAGTACTTC.

This clonotype was counted only a few times. The chain links TRBV4-1 to TRBJ1-2, with D tentatively TRBD1 (5 bases). The CDR3 has 15 residues. V was shortened by 0 bases and J by 4 bases, with 12 bases between the two germline ends. Germline lookup yields CDR1 MGHRA and CDR2 YSYEKL. The chain's CDR3 is CASSQERGVGYGYTF. The CDR3 DNA sequence: TGCGCCAGCAGCCAAGAACGAGGGGTCGGCTATGGCTACACCTTC.

The genes are TRBV13 and TRBJ2-7; no definite D call. There are 14 residues in the CDR3. Looked up from germline, CDR1 is PRHDT and CDR2 is FYEKMQ (reference sequence). V gave up 4 bases and J gave up 3 bases, with 13 bases separating them. The CDR3: CASSSDSFGYEQYF. The DNA for the CDR3 is TGTGCCAGCAGCTCAGATTCTTTCGGCTACGAGCAGTACTTC.

The sample holds many counts of this clonotype. This chain links TRBV6-2 or TRBV6-3 with TRBJ1-6, with 8 bases that match TRBD1. CDR3 size: 14 residues. Germline V gene data show CDR1 as MNHEY and CDR2 as SVGEGT. V gave up 4 bases and J gave up 7 bases; unmatched junction bases: 3. The DNA for the CDR3 is TGTGCCAGCAGTTCGGACAGGGTGAATTCACCCCTCCACTTT. Translation: CASSSDRVNSPLHF.

The table lists this clonotype with a few counts. CDR3 nucleotides: TGTGCCACCAGTGATGGGAGACGGGGAGTAAATGAGCAGTTCTTC. Amino acid sequence: CATSDGRRGVNEQFF. The chain couples TRBV24-1 to TRBJ2-1; TRBD2 is a possible D gene (5 bases). CDR3 length: 15 residues. The V end was cut by 3 bases, the J end by 7 bases, with 15 bases between. From germline, CDR1 is KGHDR and CDR2 SFDVKD.

In its sample, this clonotype was seen many times. The chain has TRBV27 and TRBJ1-5; D is perhaps TRBD1 (5 bases). The V gene's germline CDR1 is MNHEY and CDR2 SMNVEV (reference sequence). V lost 2 bases, J lost 6 bases, and 14 bases lay in between. The CDR3 contains 15 residues. The CDR3 DNA follows: TGTGCCAGCAGTTTAGCAGGGAAAGCTGTTCAGCCCCAGCATTTT. It is translated as CASSLAGKAVQPQHF.

This clonotype has at least ten counts. The gene calls are TRBV7-2 and TRBJ2-2; unclear D gene. Per the germline V gene, CDR1 is SGHTA and CDR2 is FQGNSA. Deletions cut 6 bases from V and 0 bases from J, with 5 bases between. CDR3 length: 13 amino acids. Written as DNA, the CDR3 is TGTGCCAGCAGTTTATCGAACACCGGGGAGCTGTTTTTT. This sequence encodes CASSLSNTGELFF.

The rearrangement joins TRBV11-2 to TRBJ1-2; possibly TRBD1 for D (5 bases). V lost 2 bases to trimming and J lost 3 bases, with 13 bases between them. The CDR3 is 15 amino acids. Per germline, CDR1 SGHAT and CDR2 FQNNGV. The CDR3 bases are TGTGCCAGCAGCTTAAGCGGGGCGCAGGACTATGGCTACACCTTC. Translated: CASSLSGAQDYGYTF.